Shown below are 10 T cell receptor beta chains from a single sample sequenced in a study of T cell repertoires in cytomegalovirus infection. TCRdb re-analysed the reads in MiXCR, keeping a single row per CDR3 protein. The top ten clones hold around 13% of a sample with some 800,000 distinct CDR3 sequences, about 27% of them seen once. These receptors' targets are unknown. The source material was cultured CD8+ T cells from PBMCs, sampled from culture after CMV antigen stimulation. The receptors were gathered from a human donor in good health (CMV status not recorded). Some clones in this sample may be carry-over from other donors' samples.

This clonotype was seen ten or more times. The gene calls are TRBV6-2 or TRBV6-3 and TRBJ1-5, with a weak D call TRBD1 (6 bases). Germline lookup yields CDR1 MNHEY and CDR2 SVGEGT. CDR3 length: 16 amino acids. V was pared by 3 bases and J by 3 bases, with 15 bases between. In DNA form, the CDR3 reads TGTGCCAGCAGTTATCCAGGGGAGGAGACCAATCAGCCCCAGCATTTT. Its protein is CASSYPGEETNQPQHF.

This clonotype was picked up many times. The V and J genes are TRBV12-3 or TRBV12-4 and TRBJ1-1; 7 nucleotides line up with TRBD1. The CDR3 totals 13 residues. Trimming removed 10 bases from V and 1 base from J; junction bases left unmatched: 6. CDR3 in DNA: TGTGCCATCGACAGGGAGGAGAACACTGAAGCTTTCTTT. Its protein product is CAIDREENTEAFF.

This clonotype was found a few times. This chain connects TRBV6-5 to TRBJ1-4, with D possibly being TRBD1 (5 bases). Between the trimmed V and J ends, which lost 7 bases and 7 bases, there was a span of 13 bases. This CDR3 region has 13 residues. Germline CDR1 reads MNHEY; CDR2 reads SVGAGI. The CDR3, as DNA: TGTGCCAGCACTGGCGGGGGACCTGAAAAACTGTTTTTT. The encoded protein is CASTGGGPEKLFF.

This chain joins TRBV7-9 and TRBJ2-2, with 12 bases lining up with TRBD2. CDR3 length: 16 amino acids. Germline CDR1 SEHNR, CDR2 FQNEAQ (reference sequence). V trimming: 2 bases; J trimming: 4 bases; junction bases outside the gene matches: 2. CDR3 sequence reads: CASSLRLAGATGELFF. The CDR3 DNA is TGTGCCAGCAGCTTACGACTAGCGGGGGCCACCGGGGAGCTGTTTTTT.

This clonotype has more than one count but fewer than ten. This chain joins TRBV19 and TRBJ2-6, with TRBD1 matching 10 bases. The CDR3 is 16 amino acids. Germline V gene lookup returns CDR1 LNHDA and CDR2 SQIVND (reference sequence). V was clipped by 8 bases and J by 0 bases; unmatched bases: 4. The CDR3 sequence: CASARDRGSGANVLTF. CDR3 coding DNA: TGTGCCAGTGCCCGGGACAGGGGCTCTGGGGCCAACGTCCTGACTTTC.

Regarding this clonotype: At one end the junction does not follow the germline gene, possibly because of a read error. The chain links TRBV7-7 to TRBJ2-3; 12 bases fit TRBD2. The CDR3 loop spans 15 amino acids. CDR1 is SSHAT and CDR2 is FNYEAQ in the germline V gene (reference sequence). In nucleotides, the CDR3 is TGTGCTAGCAGCCGAACTAGCGGGGGGTTAGATACGCAGTATTTT. Its protein product is CASSRTSGGLDTQYF.

About this clonotype: Lacking the conserved final phenylalanine or tryptophan, this CDR3 likely reflects a read error. This chain links TRBV7-9 with TRBJ2-5; 10 bases fit TRBD1. With 5 bases clipped from V and 4 bases from J, the junction kept 7 bases outside the gene matches. The CDR3 extends over 15 amino acids. Germline lookup yields CDR1 SEHNR and CDR2 FQNEAQ (reference sequence). The DNA for the CDR3 is TGTGCCAGCAGCCTCGGGACAGGGGATTTAGAGACCCAGTACTTG. It encodes CASSLGTGDLETQYL.

This clonotype was recorded many times. V usage is TRBV7-9 and J usage is TRBJ2-1, with TRBD1 matching 7 bases. In germline, CDR1 is SEHNR, CDR2 FQNEAQ (reference sequence). The CDR3 length is 15 residues. J lost 3 bases, V lost 5 bases, and 7 bases had no gene match. The CDR3 DNA is TGTGCCAGCAGCCCAGGGACAGCCTTCTACAATGAGCAGTTCTTC. Protein product: CASSPGTAFYNEQFF.

The chain links TRBV5-6 to TRBJ2-2, with 8 bases identical to TRBD2. This CDR3 spans 16 amino acids. The V and J ends lost 5 bases and 7 bases, in that order; junction bases with no gene match: 13. Germline loops: CDR1 SGHDT, CDR2 YYEEEE. CDR3 DNA: TGTGCCAGCAGGTCTAACCCAGCGGGGGCTAGCGGGGAGCTGTTTTTT. Translating gives CASRSNPAGASGELFF.

This clonotype was counted between two and nine times. The chain joins TRBV12-3 or TRBV12-4 to TRBJ2-7, with no clear D. V was cut by 1 base and J by 4 bases, with 17 bases left in between. This CDR3 spans 16 amino acids. CDR3 sequence: CASSLGIMRPEYEQYF. In nucleotides, the CDR3 is TGTGCCAGCAGTTTAGGGATAATGAGACCAGAGTACGAGCAGTACTTC.